This T cell receptor beta chain was obtained from a study of T-cell reconstitution after alpha-beta-depleted transplantation in children. V shed 3 bases and J shed 0 bases, with 15 bases lying between them. Germline CDR1 reads SEHNR; CDR2 reads FQNEAQ (reference sequence). The length of the CDR3 is 17 residues. This clonotype was counted only a few times. As yet, its antigen is unknown. General observations from the study: Roughly two months post-transplant, alpha-beta T cells reportedly originated from several hundred graft clones that had expanded. Diversity and T-cell counts at one year after transplant derived mostly from new T cells. Surviving recipient T cells and thymic progenitors accounted for the high day-60 TCRbeta diversity observed in some patients.

Unique molecular identifiers featured in how the TCRbeta library was prepared. In TCRdb, the PCR reads were re-called with MiXCR into one record per CDR3 protein. This table holds just over 950,000 distinct CDR3 sequences, roughly 29% found once. The source of this sequence is a boy less than two years old who had a stem cell transplant for SCID, so the T cells may come from the graft donor. The input for sequencing was PBMCs, mostly from graft donor cells, taken 360 days after TCRalphabeta/CD19-depleted stem cell transplant. The V and J genes are TRBV7-9 and TRBJ2-1, with TRBD2 as a possible D gene (7 bases). The CDR3 loop is CASSFRRGGSSYNEQFF. CDR3 DNA sequence: TGTGCCAGCAGCTTCAGAAGGGGGGGGAGCTCCTACAATGAGCAGTTCTTC. The full variable domain, with the rest looked up from reference TRBV7-9 and TRBJ2-1, is DTGVSQNPRHKITKRGQNVTFRCDPISEHNRLYWYRQTLGQGPEFLTYFQNEAQLEKSRLLSDRFSAERPKGSFSTLEIQRTEQGDSAMYLCASSFRRGGSSYNEQFFGPGTRLTVL.